This paragraph covers one T cell receptor (beta chain) sequence. Its target is unknown. Germline V gene lookup returns CDR1 DFQATT and CDR2 SNEGSKA (reference sequence). V shed 3 bases and J shed 8 bases, with 10 bases lying between them. The CDR3 loop spans 11 amino acids. The data derive from a study of T-cell memory formation after mild COVID-19. Study-level information: Most TCR clusters belonged to a single donor. Study-wide points: Pre-infection memory carried some responding clones, suggesting that cross-reactive memory joined.

A 5'RACE reaction primed in the constant segment made cDNA libraries of TCR alpha and TCR beta, and these carried sample barcodes and UMIs. A single record per CDR3 protein comes from TCRdb applying MiXCR to the 5' RACE reads. Here the sample spans around 370,000 distinct CDR3 sequences, 21% being singletons. This TCR came from an adult woman who had mild COVID-19 (a few samples of this study predate the infection). Cell type and time point are not known. Sequencing was performed on PBMCs or a T cell subset sorted from them (not recorded which). The genes are TRBV20-1 and TRBJ1-1, with D hard to call. The CDR3 coding sequence is TGCAGTGCTAGGATTGGTTCCGAAGCTTTCTTT. This encodes CSARIGSEAFF.